This TCR beta chain is from a study of blood T cell repertoires in COVID-19. Study background: From the United States, Italy and Spain came samples of acute and convalescent COVID-19. The analysed material was cDNA or gDNA that came from T cells, B-cell-depleted T cells, or PBMCs.

Under the authors' procedure: Counts of nucleated cells, estimated from reference gene primer amplification, were obtained. Assay: immunoSEQ multiplex PCR; the TCRdb copy retains only in-frame clones and omits some. V and J calls and clone size are those listed in that table; D and trimming were worked out from the DNA. The sample lists 140,000 to 150,000 clones, roughly 80% occurring once. Germline V gene data show CDR1 as MNHEY and CDR2 as SVGAGI. The CDR3 has 14 residues. V shed 4 bases and J shed 6 bases, with 15 bases lying between them. The chain employs TRBV6-5 and TRBJ1-2; D perhaps matches TRBD1 (5 bases). The clonotype was recovered from a human donor with acute or convalescent COVID-19. The donor label of this sample is uncertain. The sample was peripheral blood. The CDR3 sequence: CASSWPGGGNGYTF. In DNA, the CDR3 is TGTGCCAGCAGTTGGCCAGGCGGGGGGAATGGCTACACCTTC.